This T cell receptor (beta chain) appears in the sequencing data of a study of human T cells and chemical hapten exposure. The sample's time point: patch test 1, 2 weeks after DPC sensitization. The sample's treatment: therapeutic diphenylcyclopropenone sensitization with weekly scalp DPC. Each patch-test visit's blood sample preceded patch application. General study results and limits: PT1 expanded TCR counts correlated positively with patch test score. There was no change with DPC sensitization in TCRs above 1 in 1000 frequency. Donors had alopecia, so their immune response may differ from healthy people's.

CDR1 and CDR2 from the germline V gene are MNHNS and SASEGT. The ends were cut back, 4 bases at V and 0 bases at J, with 14 bases in the middle. This CDR3 region has 16 residues. Via MiXCR, TCRdb re-called the RACE reads, giving one row per CDR3 protein. The sample comprises some 120,000 distinct CDR3 sequences, over 10% of which are singletons, and roughly 1.3% rests with the top ten. This clonotype has only a few counts. As yet, its antigen is unknown. The TCR originated in a woman aged 45-65 years with alopecia areata. Some clones in this sample may be carry-over from other donors' samples. This chain joins TRBV6-1 and TRBJ2-3; D gene ambiguous. Specimen: whole blood, collected in connection with sensitization to the hapten diphenylcyclopropenone (DPC). The CDR3 nucleotides read TGTGCCAGCAGTGCCCGGGCGATCTCTAGCACAGATACGCAGTATTTT. This codes for CASSARAISSTDTQYF.